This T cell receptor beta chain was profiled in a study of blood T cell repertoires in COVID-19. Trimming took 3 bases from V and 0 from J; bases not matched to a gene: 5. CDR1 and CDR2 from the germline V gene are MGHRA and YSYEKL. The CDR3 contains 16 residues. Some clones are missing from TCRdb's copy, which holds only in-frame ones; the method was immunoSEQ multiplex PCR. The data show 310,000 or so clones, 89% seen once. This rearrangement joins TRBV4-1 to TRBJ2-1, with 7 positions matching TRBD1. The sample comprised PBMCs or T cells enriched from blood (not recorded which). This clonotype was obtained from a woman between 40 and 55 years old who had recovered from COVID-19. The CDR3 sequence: CASSHPGQPSYNEQFF. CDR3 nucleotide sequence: TGCGCCAGCAGCCACCCGGGACAGCCCTCCTACAATGAGCAGTTCTTC.